Listed here is a single T cell receptor beta chain. Its specificity is not known. The data are from a study of cytomegalovirus exposure and HLA in healthy donors. Study results and limitations: Most TCR sequences were uncommon, yet certain public TCRs appeared in many donors.

This CDR3 has 12 residues. In germline, CDR1 is MNHEY, CDR2 SVGAGI. V was shortened by 5 bases and J by 9 bases, with 11 bases between the two germline ends. The PCR used 60 Vbeta and 13 Jbeta primers. Sequencing used immunoSEQ multiplex PCR; TCRdb keeps in-frame clones, though not all of them. This table holds 100,000 to 150,000 clones, about 80% found once. The sequence came from a boy aged 2-15 years in good health and CMV-seronegative. This chain uses TRBV6-5 with TRBJ2-1; D possibly corresponds to TRBD2 (5 bases). The sample taken for sequencing was PBMCs. CDR3 region: CASSAYGVEQFF. CDR3 nucleotide sequence: TGTGCCAGCAGTGCTTACGGGGTTGAGCAGTTCTTC.